This T cell receptor beta chain was identified during a study of blood T cell repertoires in COVID-19. V lost 6 bases, J lost 1 base, and 16 bases lay in between. Germline V gene data show CDR1 as SGHTA and CDR2 as FQGNSA. The CDR3 is 17 residues long. Per the authors' pipeline: Amplification from reference gene primers served as the basis for estimated nucleated cell counts. Produced via immunoSEQ multiplex PCR; TCRdb's table is partial and in-frame only. V, J and clone size were drawn from that table, and D and trimming were deduced from the DNA. The data show more than 95,000 clones, approximately 81% seen once.

The origin of this receptor is a man aged 80 or over with acute or convalescent COVID-19. The J gene is TRBJ2-6, the V gene TRBV7-2, with D unclear. Sequenced sample: peripheral blood. The CDR3 sequence: CASSRDTRISGANVLTF. The CDR3 region has the DNA TGTGCCAGCAGTCGAGACACAAGGATTTCTGGGGCCAACGTCCTGACTTTC.